This T cell receptor (beta chain) is drawn from a study of cytomegalovirus exposure and HLA in healthy donors. This clone was seen a few times. Its antigen is not identified. PCR employed 60 Vbeta and 13 Jbeta primers. The data were produced by immunoSEQ multiplex PCR, yet TCRdb's version contains in-frame clones alone and is incomplete. The sample holds roughly 110,000 clones; roughly 75% are singletons and the top ten take 2.5%. Germline lookup yields CDR1 PRHDT and CDR2 FYEKMQ (reference sequence). After removal of 5 bases from V and 2 bases from J, the junction contained 19 bases not matched to a gene. The CDR3 sequence is 20 residues long. The study, taken as a whole, reports: There were reportedly fewer N-insertions in an Asian-associated ancestry cluster than the roughly 610-donor mean, in a later analysis.

Sequencing used PBMCs. V gene TRBV13 combines with J gene TRBJ2-3; the match to TRBD2 covers 10 bases. The TCR sequence derives from a man aged 35 to 55 in good health and CMV-seronegative. The CDR3 DNA reads as TGTGCCAGCAGCCCCATTGTGCTAGCGGGGGTTCCGGAACACACAGATACGCAGTATTTT. It translates to CASSPIVLAGVPEHTDTQYF.